A selection of T cell receptor beta chains follows, all from one sample in a study of T cell changes during pregnancy in multiple sclerosis. Here immunoSEQ multiplex PCR was the method, and the copy in TCRdb shows in-frame clones only, minus some. The profile shows roughly 80,000 clones, approximately 93% of them singletons. Sequences were derived from peripheral blood, sampled in the second trimester of pregnancy. The source of these receptors is a female donor with multiple sclerosis, enrolled in a pregnancy study. Each CDR3 is given with its conserved first and last residue. The order of the fields is clone size, CDR3 length, D gene, V gene, J gene, CDR3 DNA, CDR3 protein. The D gene is left open where the match is weak. The size field is filled for only some rows; it gives once, few, many or a size class.

once,17,TRBD2,TRBV7-3,TRBJ2-2,TGTGCCAGCAGCTTAAAAGCGGGGGGGACGAACACCGGGGAGCTGTTTTTT,CASSLKAGGTNTGELFF
.,12,.,TRBV4-2,TRBJ2-5,TGTGCCAGCAGCGCCCAATGGGAGGCCCAGTACTTC,CASSAQWEAQYF
.,17,TRBD2,TRBV2,TRBJ2-3,TGTGCCAGCAGGCAGAGACGGGACTACGCTAGCACAGATACGCAGTATTTT,CASRQRRDYASTDTQYF
.,14,.,TRBV28,TRBJ2-2,TGTGCCAGCAGTTTCGCAGGGGACACCGGGGAGCTGTTTTTT,CASSFAGDTGELFF
.,13,.,TRBV7-3,TRBJ2-5,TGTGCCAGCAGCCAGAGAATGCGGGGCACCCAGTACTTC,CASSQRMRGTQYF
.,15,TRBD2,TRBV5-1,TRBJ2-1,TGCGCCAGCAGCGAAGGTAGCGGGGGCCTAAAAGAGCAGTTCTTC,CASSEGSGGLKEQFF
once,14,.,TRBV2,TRBJ2-7,TGTGCCAGCAGGATAACAGGGCTGGCCTACGAGCAGTACTTC,CASRITGLAYEQYF
.,15,.,TRBV9,TRBJ2-2,TGTGCCAGCAGCTCCCTCCCGGGGGAGTCCGGGGAGCTGTTTTTT,CASSSLPGESGELFF
.,15,TRBD2,TRBV9,TRBJ2-2,TGTGCCAGCAGCGTCGGCGGGGGGAACACCGGGGAGCTGTTTTTT,CASSVGGGNTGELFF
once,14,.,TRBV5-6,TRBJ1-4,TGTGCCAGCAGCTTATTACAGCCTAATGAAAAACTGTTTTTT,CASSLLQPNEKLFF
.,14,.,TRBV19,TRBJ1-1,TGTGCCAGTAGTATAGATTTTCAGGGGTCTGAAGCTTTCTTT,CASSIDFQGSEAFF
.,11,TRBD1,TRBV6-5,TRBJ1-3,TGTGCCAGCAGTTTAGGGACAGGCCCAGATTTT,CASSLGTGPDF
.,13,TRBD2,TRBV14,TRBJ2-1,TGTGCCAGCAGCCAAGATCCGCGGGAGGAGCAGTTCTTC,CASSQDPREEQFF
.,13,.,TRBV10-3,TRBJ2-7,TGTGCCATCAGTGGGAGGTCCGTCTACGAGCAGTACTTC,CAISGRSVYEQYF
.,13,.,TRBV29-1,TRBJ2-7,TGCAGCGTTGAGTATTCGGACACCTACGAGCAGTACTTC,CSVEYSDTYEQYF
.,21,TRBD2,TRBV4-1,TRBJ2-5,TGCGCCAGCAGCCAAGAACGTCGGACTAGCGGGTGGGGGGCCTTCCAAGAGACCCAGTACTTC,CASSQERRTSGWGAFQETQYF
.,12,.,TRBV19,TRBJ1-2,TGTGCCAGTAGTATATCTGTCTATGGCTACACCTTC,CASSISVYGYTF
.,15,TRBD1,TRBV5-1,TRBJ1-1,TGCGCCAGCAGCGCCCGGGACAGGGGAGGAACTGAAGCTTTCTTT,CASSARDRGGTEAFF
.,11,.,TRBV19,TRBJ1-1,TGTGCCAGTAGGACTCTCACTGAAGCTTTCTTT,CASRTLTEAFF
.,13,.,TRBV6-4,TRBJ2-1,TGTGCCAGCAGTGACGAGGTCTTGAATGAGCAGTTCTTC,CASSDEVLNEQFF
.,13,.,TRBV5-8,TRBJ1-2,TGTGCCAGCAGCCTAAGGACAGACTATGGCTACACCTTC,CASSLRTDYGYTF
few,11,.,TRBV4-1,TRBJ2-2,TGCGCCAGCAGCCGGCCCGGGGAGCTGTTTTTT,CASSRPGELFF
.,14,.,TRBV12-5,TRBJ2-5,TGTGCTAGTGCCCCCTGGGGCAGCCAAGAGACCCAGTACTTC,CASAPWGSQETQYF
once,15,TRBD1,TRBV18,TRBJ1-2,TGTGCCAGCTCTCTTAGGACAGGGTCTAACTATGGCTACACCTTC,CASSLRTGSNYGYTF
.,13,TRBD1,TRBV18,TRBJ1-3,TGTGCCAGCTACGGGACAGTTGGAAACACCATATATTTT,CASYGTVGNTIYF
once,12,.,TRBV5-1,TRBJ2-7,TGCGCCAGCAGCTTGCATGGGAGCGAGCAGTACTTC,CASSLHGSEQYF
.,17,TRBD1,TRBV10-3,TRBJ1-1,TGTGCCATCAGTGAGTCGGACAGGGGGGGGCCCCAGCATGAAGCTTTCTTT,CAISESDRGGPQHEAFF
.,16,TRBD1,TRBV13,TRBJ2-7,TGTGCCAGCAGCCCCGAGGGACAGGGCGGTATCTACGAGCAGTACTTC,CASSPEGQGGIYEQYF
.,14,.,TRBV6-6,TRBJ1-1,TGTGCCAGCAGTCAGACAGGTTGGGGAACTGAAGCTTTCTTT,CASSQTGWGTEAFF
.,14,.,TRBV19,TRBJ1-5,TGTGCCAGTAGTATTCCCGGGAGCAATCAGCCCCAGCATTTT,CASSIPGSNQPQHF
.,13,.,TRBV5-4,TRBJ1-1,TGTGCCAGCAGCTTACGGGGGAACACTGAAGCTTTCTTT,CASSLRGNTEAFF
.,15,TRBD1,TRBV2,TRBJ1-5,TGTGCCAGCAGTGACGGGACAGGGGGTCTTCAGCCCCAGCATTTT,CASSDGTGGLQPQHF
.,14,TRBD1,TRBV2,TRBJ2-2,TGTGCCAGCATGGGGACAGGGGGCACCGGGGAGCTGTTTTTT,CASMGTGGTGELFF
once,15,.,TRBV15,TRBJ2-1,TGTGCCACCAGCCTCGCTGGGACTGGGGACAATGAGCAGTTCTTC,CATSLAGTGDNEQFF
.,15,.,TRBV30,TRBJ1-6,TGTGCCTGGAGTGTACCGGGACAATATAATTCACCCCTCCACTTT,CAWSVPGQYNSPLHF
.,12,.,TRBV5-4,TRBJ1-2,TGTGCCAGCAGCTTGGAACGGCGGGGCTACACCTTC,CASSLERRGYTF
.,12,TRBD1,TRBV10-3,TRBJ1-1,TGTGCCATCAGTGGGGACAGAGGGGAAGCTTTCTTT,CAISGDRGEAFF
.,15,.,TRBV29-1,TRBJ2-7,TGCAGCGTTCTTGGGAGGCGGGGACCTATCTACGAGCAGTACTTC,CSVLGRRGPIYEQYF
.,14,TRBD1,TRBV7-9,TRBJ1-1,TGTGCCAGCAGACCCGGGACAGAGAACACTGAAGCTTTCTTT,CASRPGTENTEAFF
.,14,TRBD1,TRBV2,TRBJ2-3,TGTGCCAGCTCAGGACAGGGTGTCACAGATACGCAGTATTTT,CASSGQGVTDTQYF
.,14,TRBD1,TRBV5-1,TRBJ2-5,TGCGCCAGCAGCCCGGGACAGGGGAGAGAGACCCAGTACTTC,CASSPGQGRETQYF
.,18,TRBD2,TRBV7-2,TRBJ2-4,TGTGCCAGCAGCTTTGGACTAGCGGGGACCAAAGCCAAAAACATTCAGTACTTC,CASSFGLAGTKAKNIQYF
.,17,.,TRBV23-1,TRBJ1-6,TGCGCCAGCAGTCAATCGCCAGGCAACCTGGCAAATTCACCCCTCCACTTT,CASSQSPGNLANSPLHF
.,13,.,TRBV13,TRBJ1-1,TGTGCCAGCAGCTTACACGGGAACACTGAAGCTTTCTTT,CASSLHGNTEAFF
once,13,.,TRBV9,TRBJ2-4,TGTGCCAGCAGCCCCAAGACAGGCAACATTCAGTACTTC,CASSPKTGNIQYF
.,15,TRBD1,TRBV6-6,TRBJ2-1,TGTGCCAGCAGTGGGGGACAGGGTACCCACAATGAGCAGTTCTTC,CASSGGQGTHNEQFF
.,16,TRBD1,TRBV5-6,TRBJ2-5,TGTGCCAGCAGCTTGGTTGCCGACAGGGGTAAAGAGACCCAGTACTTC,CASSLVADRGKETQYF
.,17,TRBD2,TRBV5-1,TRBJ2-1,TGCGCCAGCAGCTTGATTCTAGCGGGGGGGATTGGGTATGAGCAGTTCTTC,CASSLILAGGIGYEQFF
.,15,TRBD2,TRBV7-8,TRBJ2-1,TGTGCCAGCAGCTCCCATGCGGGGGGGTACTATGAGCAGTTCTTC,CASSSHAGGYYEQFF
.,14,TRBD2,TRBV5-1,TRBJ2-1,TGCGCCAGCAGCTTGCGGGGGGGCTACAATGAGCAGTTCTTC,CASSLRGGYNEQFF
.,13,TRBD1,TRBV4-1,TRBJ1-1,TGCGCCAGCAGCCAAGAACAGGGGTTCGAAGCTTTCTTT,CASSQEQGFEAFF
.,15,TRBD1,TRBV7-9,TRBJ2-2,TGTGCCAGCAGCTCGGGGACAGGGGTCACCGGGGAGCTGTTTTTT,CASSSGTGVTGELFF
.,14,TRBD1,TRBV15,TRBJ2-7,TGTGCCACCAGCAGAGGGGGACAGGGGTACGAGCAGTACTTC,CATSRGGQGYEQYF
.,13,.,TRBV10-3,TRBJ2-3,TGTGCCATCAGTGAGTCGATCCAGTTTGCGCAGTATTTT,CAISESIQFAQYF
.,14,.,TRBV5-1,TRBJ1-2,TGCGCCAGCAGCTTGGTTGGGACAAACTATGGCTACACCTTC,CASSLVGTNYGYTF
.,13,.,TRBV27,TRBJ2-5,TGTGCCAGCAGTTCCGGGAATTGGGAGACCCAGTACTTC,CASSSGNWETQYF
.,13,.,TRBV25-1,TRBJ2-7,TGTGCCAGCGACGAATCGGGGTGGGGCGAGCAGTACTTC,CASDESGWGEQYF